This TCR beta chain was recorded in a study of blood T cell repertoires in COVID-19. Study as a whole: The analysed material was cDNA or gDNA that came from T cells, B-cell-depleted T cells, or PBMCs.

The V and J ends lost 5 bases and 0 bases, in that order; junction bases with no gene match: 7. The CDR3 is made up of 17 amino acids. Germline CDR1 and CDR2: PRHDT and FYEKMQ (reference sequence). Study processing details: Nucleated cell number was recorded as an estimate derived from reference gene primer amplification. Clones were read by immunoSEQ multiplex PCR, and TCRdb kept only the in-frame ones, dropping some. The V and J calls and clone size were taken over from that table, and D and trimming were inferred from the DNA. The repertoire holds around 250,000 clones, with 84% as singletons. The chain joins TRBV13 to TRBJ2-3; TRBD2 agrees at 11 bases. The source is a woman in her 40s who had recovered from COVID-19. The sequencing input was peripheral blood. CDR3 in amino acids: CASSTGLAGTSTDTQYF. DNA of the CDR3: TGTGCCAGCAGCACAGGACTAGCGGGCACTAGCACAGATACGCAGTATTTT.